The 21 T cell receptor beta chains below come from one sample, sequenced in a study of blood T cell repertoires in COVID-19. Clones were read by immunoSEQ multiplex PCR, and TCRdb kept only the in-frame ones, dropping some. The table shows hundreds of thousands of clones, with 85% to 90% occurring only once. The specimen sequenced was PBMCs or T cells enriched from blood (not recorded which). All receptors come from a young woman with acute COVID-19.

This clone was detected only a few times. The rearrangement joins TRBV5-5 to TRBJ2-7, with TRBD1 matching 8 bases. The V segment lost 0 bases and the J segment 4 bases; nucleotides outside the gene matches: 3. This CDR3 is built from 14 residues. The germline CDR1 and CDR2 sequences are SGHKS and YYEKEE (reference sequence). CDR3 nucleotide sequence: TGTGCCAGCAGCTTGGGACAGGGGTTTTACGAGCAGTACTTC. Its protein product is CASSLGQGFYEQYF.

The chain recombines TRBV4-1 with TRBJ2-1, with unresolved D. In germline, CDR1 is MGHRA, CDR2 YSYEKL. The CDR3 runs 17 residues. V shed 0 bases and J shed 4 bases, with 16 bases lying between them. CDR3 nucleotide sequence: TGCGCCAGCAGCCAAGATTCGCGTCAACCTCCGTACAATGAGCAGTTCTTC. Protein sequence: CASSQDSRQPPYNEQFF.

The genes are TRBV28 and TRBJ2-1; tentatively, D is TRBD1 (5 bases). Germline assignment: CDR1 MDHEN and CDR2 SYDVKM. V lost 6 bases, J lost 0 bases, and 12 bases lay in between. CDR3 size: 15 residues. The CDR3 coding sequence is TGTGCCAGCAGGCAGGGAATGGGCTCCTACAATGAGCAGTTCTTC. Translated: CASRQGMGSYNEQFF. Complete variable domain (other parts from reference TRBV28 and TRBJ2-1): DVKVTQSSRYLVKRTGEKVFLECVQDMDHENMFWYRQDPGLGLRLIYFSYDVKMKEKGDIPEGYSVSREKKERFSLILESASTNQTSMYLCASRQGMGSYNEQFFGPGTRLTVL.

V gene TRBV5-6 combines with J gene TRBJ1-1, with TRBD1 identical over 12 bases. The length of the CDR3 is 19 residues. The V segment lost 5 bases and the J segment 1 base; nucleotides outside the gene matches: 15. The germline CDR1 and CDR2 sequences are SGHDT and YYEEEE. Here the CDR3 reads CASSIKLPGQGAKNTEAFF. The CDR3 DNA is TGTGCCAGCAGTATCAAACTCCCGGGACAGGGGGCGAAGAACACTGAAGCTTTCTTT.

The chain joins TRBV6-2 or TRBV6-3 to TRBJ1-5, with TRBD1 as a possible D gene (5 bases). The V gene's germline CDR1 is MNHEY and CDR2 SVGEGT. This CDR3 has 18 amino acids. V was trimmed by 6 bases and J by 0 bases, leaving 21 bases between them. In DNA form, the CDR3 reads TGTGCCAGCAGCCCCGACAGCCGCCGACGATATAGCAATCAGCCCCAGCATTTT. It specifies CASSPDSRRRYSNQPQHF.

This clone was counted between two and nine times. This chain uses TRBV18 with TRBJ1-1; D call uncertain. CDR3 length equals 14 residues. Germline values: CDR1 KGHSH, CDR2 LQKENI. The V and J ends lost 6 bases and 1 base respectively, with 12 bases between them. The CDR3 loop is CASSLLLPNTEAFF. The CDR3 DNA reads as TGTGCCAGCTCTCTACTCTTACCGAACACTGAAGCTTTCTTT.

This chain connects TRBV7-6 to TRBJ1-6; 7 nucleotides line up with TRBD1. This CDR3 is 20 amino acids long. The ends lost 4 bases at V and 8 bases at J; junction bases unmatched: 23. Germline V gene sequence: CDR1 SGHVS, CDR2 FNYEAQ. Here the CDR3 DNA reads TGTGCCAGCAGCTCGGGCCTCGGTGGCGGCAGGGGGACTTCGGATTCACCCCTCCACTTT. Its translation: CASSSGLGGGRGTSDSPLHF.

This rearrangement joins TRBV7-8 to TRBJ2-3; 7 bases are a match to TRBD1. Per the germline V gene, CDR1 is SGHVS and CDR2 is FQNEAQ. Trimming took 1 base from V and 4 from J; bases not matched to a gene: 2. The CDR3 sequence is 14 residues long. CDR3 nucleotide sequence: TGTGCCAGCAGCTTAGTAGGGGGCGCAGATACGCAGTATTTT. Amino acids: CASSLVGGADTQYF.

V and J are TRBV6-5 and TRBJ2-1; a possible D gene is TRBD1 (5 bases). The CDR3 sequence is 11 residues long. V dropped 6 bases and J dropped 10 bases, with 10 bases sitting between them. In germline, CDR1 is MNHEY, CDR2 SVGAGI. CDR3 DNA sequence: TGTGCCAGCAGCCCAGGGCGAGAGCAGTTCTTC. Protein: CASSPGREQFF.

This clone was seen only once. This sequence joins TRBV15 and TRBJ2-3; TRBD2 matches at 10 bases. The germline V gene encodes CDR1 LNHNV and CDR2 YYDKDF (reference sequence). J lost 4 bases, V lost 3 bases, and 10 bases had no gene match. There are 17 residues in the CDR3. CDR3 protein: CATSRVILAGDPDTQYF. The CDR3 DNA follows: TGTGCCACCAGCAGGGTTATTCTAGCGGGAGACCCAGATACGCAGTATTTT.

The V call is TRBV19, the J call TRBJ2-1, with 8 bases identical to TRBD1. CDR1 is LNHDA and CDR2 is SQIVND in the germline V gene (reference sequence). The CDR3 runs to 15 residues. V lost 3 bases, J lost 6 bases, and 7 bases stayed unmatched. CDR3 nucleotides: TGTGCCAGTAGTATCGACAGGGGAACTACCAATGAGCAGTTCTTC. It is translated as CASSIDRGTTNEQFF.

The chain links TRBV11-2 to TRBJ2-7, with TRBD2 matching over 14 bases. V shed 5 bases, J shed 4 bases, and the junction held 4 bases outside the gene matches. The germline CDR1 and CDR2 sequences are SGHAT and FQNNGV. This CDR3 has 15 amino acids. CDR3 bases: TGTGCCAGCAGCACCGGGACTAGCGGGAGTTACGAGCAGTACTTC. Translated, it gives CASSTGTSGSYEQYF.

The V and J genes are TRBV19 and TRBJ2-1, with D possibly being TRBD2 (5 bases). V was shortened by 7 bases and J by 7 bases, with 20 bases between the two germline ends. The germline V gene encodes CDR1 LNHDA and CDR2 SQIVND (reference sequence). This CDR3 is 15 amino acids long. The CDR3 loop is CASKQQIGEMNEQFF. In nucleotides, the CDR3 is TGTGCCAGTAAACAGCAGATCGGGGAAATGAATGAGCAGTTCTTC. The full variable domain, completed using reference TRBV19 and TRBJ2-1, is DGGITQSPKYLFRKEGQNVTLSCEQNLNHDAMYWYRQDPGQGLRLIYYSQIVNDFQKGDIAEGYSVSREKKESFPLTVTSAQKNPTAFYLCASKQQIGEMNEQFFGPGTRLTVL.

In the case of this clone: The same CDR3 arises from other DNA sequences in this sample as well. V and J are TRBV28 and TRBJ2-1, with TRBD2 matching 7 bases. This CDR3 is 14 amino acids long. Looked up from germline, CDR1 is MDHEN and CDR2 is SYDVKM. The junction had 4 bases not matched to a gene; V was cut back by 2 bases and J by 6 bases. CDR3 bases: TGTGCCAGCAGTTTAATGGGCGGGAGCAATGAGCAGTTCTTC. It encodes CASSLMGGSNEQFF.

This chain links TRBV7-9 with TRBJ1-4; 7 bases align to TRBD1. V lost 2 bases to trimming and J lost 8 bases; unmatched junction nucleotides: 8. This CDR3 spans 15 amino acids. Per germline, CDR1 SEHNR and CDR2 FQNEAQ (reference sequence). CDR3 in DNA: TGTGCCAGCAGCTTAATCGGGCAGGGGGAGGAAAAACTGTTTTTT. Translation: CASSLIGQGEEKLFF. Complete variable domain (other parts from reference TRBV7-9 and TRBJ1-4): DTGVSQNPRHKITKRGQNVTFRCDPISEHNRLYWYRQTLGQGPEFLTYFQNEAQLEKSRLLSDRFSAERPKGSFSTLEIQRTEQGDSAMYLCASSLIGQGEEKLFFGSGTQLSVL.

This chain uses TRBV2 with TRBJ1-1, with 7 bases identical to TRBD1. V lost 6 bases to trimming and J lost 0 bases; unmatched junction nucleotides: 7. Germline CDR1 and CDR2: SNHLY and FYNNEI. The CDR3 sequence is 15 residues long. This CDR3 is CASSDNRGLNTEAFF. In DNA, the CDR3 is TGTGCCAGCAGCGACAACAGGGGATTGAACACTGAAGCTTTCTTT.

The count of this clone is one. The chain recombines TRBV10-2 with TRBJ2-3; TRBD2 is a possible D gene (6 bases). The germline V gene has CDR1 WSHSY and CDR2 SAAADI. V gave up 7 bases and J gave up 6 bases, with 17 bases separating them. The CDR3 has 14 residues. Here the CDR3 reads CASTGIAGGDTQYF. The CDR3 coding sequence is TGCGCCAGCACCGGAATCGCCGGAGGGGATACGCAGTATTTT.

The chain uses TRBV7-6 and TRBJ2-2; D is unresolved. Germline V gene lookup returns CDR1 SGHVS and CDR2 FNYEAQ. The V end lost 5 bases, the J end lost 2 bases, and 6 bases lay between the germline ends. CDR3 length: 13 amino acids. The CDR3 region is CASSPRNTGELFF. CDR3 nucleotide sequence: TGTGCCAGCAGCCCCCGTAACACCGGGGAGCTGTTTTTT.

CDR3 residues: CASRKGGAGELFF. The CDR3 region has the DNA TGTGCCAGCAGAAAAGGGGGGGCCGGGGAGCTGTTTTTT. The genes are TRBV27 and TRBJ2-2; D is perhaps TRBD2 (7 bases). Germline-derived CDR1 and CDR2 are MNHEY and SMNVEV (reference sequence). Trimming stripped 6 bases from V and 6 bases from J, with 11 bases between. The CDR3 sequence is 13 residues long.

J is TRBJ2-3 and V is TRBV18; the match to TRBD2 covers 7 bases. Germline lookup yields CDR1 KGHSH and CDR2 LQKENI. After removal of 2 bases from V and 0 bases from J, the junction contained 11 bases not matched to a gene. The CDR3 loop spans 18 amino acids. Written as DNA, the CDR3 is TGTGCCAGCTCACCAAGGTTGGCCTCACTAGCGAGCACAGATACGCAGTATTTT. Amino acids: CASSPRLASLASTDTQYF.

J is TRBJ2-1 and V is TRBV18; TRBD2 agrees at 11 bases. This CDR3 is 15 amino acids long. CDR1 and CDR2 from the germline V gene are KGHSH and LQKENI. J gave up 6 bases and V 7 bases, and 8 bases lay outside the gene matches. CDR3 residues: CASLPTSGIRNEQFF. The CDR3 nucleotides read TGTGCCAGCTTGCCGACTAGCGGGATTCGCAATGAGCAGTTCTTC.